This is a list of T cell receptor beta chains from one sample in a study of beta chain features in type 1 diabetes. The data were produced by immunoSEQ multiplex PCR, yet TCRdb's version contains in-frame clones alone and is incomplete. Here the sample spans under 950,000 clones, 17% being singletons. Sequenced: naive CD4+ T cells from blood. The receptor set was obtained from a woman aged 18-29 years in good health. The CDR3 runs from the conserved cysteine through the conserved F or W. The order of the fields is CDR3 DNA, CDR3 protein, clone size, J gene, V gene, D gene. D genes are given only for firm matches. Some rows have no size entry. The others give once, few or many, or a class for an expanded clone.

CDR3nt: TGCAGCGCCCAGGGGCCAGACCAAGAGACCCAGTACTTC
CDR3aa: CSAQGPDQETQYF
abundance: few
j_gene: TRBJ2-5
v_gene: TRBV29-1
d_gene: -

CDR3nt: TGTGCCAGCAGTACCCCCGGAGCCAACACCGGGGAGCTGTTTTTT
CDR3aa: CASSTPGANTGELFF
abundance: few
j_gene: TRBJ2-2
v_gene: TRBV28
d_gene: -

CDR3nt: TGTGCCAGCTCACGGGTTAACCAAGAGACCCAGTACTTC
CDR3aa: CASSRVNQETQYF
abundance: few
j_gene: TRBJ2-5
v_gene: TRBV18
d_gene: -

CDR3nt: TGTGCCAGCAGCCCGTGGGGACAGTACACTGAAGCTTTCTTT
CDR3aa: CASSPWGQYTEAFF
abundance: few
j_gene: TRBJ1-1
v_gene: TRBV5-8
d_gene: TRBD1

CDR3nt: TGTGCCACCAGCAGAGAGGCTGGCAGGGATGAGACCCAGTACTTC
CDR3aa: CATSREAGRDETQYF
abundance: few
j_gene: TRBJ2-5
v_gene: TRBV15
d_gene: -

CDR3nt: TGCGCCAGCAGCCAAGATGGGACAGGGCGCACCGGGGAGCTGTTTTTT
CDR3aa: CASSQDGTGRTGELFF
abundance: few
j_gene: TRBJ2-2
v_gene: TRBV4-1
d_gene: TRBD1

CDR3nt: TGTGCCAGTAGCCCCGGCAGGGGAGGCAATCAGCCCCAGCATTTT
CDR3aa: CASSPGRGGNQPQHF
abundance: once
j_gene: TRBJ1-5
v_gene: TRBV19
d_gene: -

CDR3nt: TGTGCCAGCAGCTTAGCGGGTACCTACGAGCAGTACTTC
CDR3aa: CASSLAGTYEQYF
abundance: few
j_gene: TRBJ2-7
v_gene: TRBV7-9
d_gene: -

CDR3nt: TGTGCCAGCAGCCAAGCTGGAAAACGGGATGGCTACACCTTC
CDR3aa: CASSQAGKRDGYTF
abundance: few
j_gene: TRBJ1-2
v_gene: TRBV4-2
d_gene: -

CDR3nt: TGTGCCAGCAGTGCGGTTAACTATGGCTACACCTTC
CDR3aa: CASSAVNYGYTF
abundance: few
j_gene: TRBJ1-2
v_gene: TRBV6-1
d_gene: -

CDR3nt: TGTGCCAGCAGCTTGGCCCTTGGGAACACTGGAAACACCATATATTTT
CDR3aa: CASSLALGNTGNTIYF
abundance: few
j_gene: TRBJ1-3
v_gene: TRBV5-5
d_gene: -

CDR3nt: TGTGCCAGCACTAGGACAGGGGAAGCAGATACGCAGTATTTT
CDR3aa: CASTRTGEADTQYF
abundance: -
j_gene: TRBJ2-3
v_gene: TRBV7-2
d_gene: TRBD1

CDR3nt: TGTGCCAGCAGCTTGGGAGGGGTCGGGGACAGGGCCCACGAGCAGTACTTC
CDR3aa: CASSLGGVGDRAHEQYF
abundance: few
j_gene: TRBJ2-7
v_gene: TRBV5-4
d_gene: TRBD1

CDR3nt: TGTGCCAGCAGCCCACTAAGGGGGACAGGGGCCTACGAGCAGTACTTC
CDR3aa: CASSPLRGTGAYEQYF
abundance: few
j_gene: TRBJ2-7
v_gene: TRBV11-2
d_gene: TRBD1

CDR3nt: TGTGCCAGCAGTCAAAGGGCCCCCAGTGAGCAGTTCTTC
CDR3aa: CASSQRAPSEQFF
abundance: -
j_gene: TRBJ2-1
v_gene: TRBV28
d_gene: -

CDR3nt: TGCAGTGCTAGTTTGCGCAATGAGCAGTTCTTC
CDR3aa: CSASLRNEQFF
abundance: -
j_gene: TRBJ2-1
v_gene: TRBV20-1
d_gene: -

CDR3nt: TGCAGCGTTGGGACTAGCGGGAGATATATCCACGAGCAGTACTTC
CDR3aa: CSVGTSGRYIHEQYF
abundance: -
j_gene: TRBJ2-7
v_gene: TRBV29-1
d_gene: TRBD2

CDR3nt: TGCGCCAGCAGCATTCAGACAGAATCCAACTATGGCTACACCTTC
CDR3aa: CASSIQTESNYGYTF
abundance: few
j_gene: TRBJ1-2
v_gene: TRBV5-1
d_gene: -

CDR3nt: TGTGCCAGCAGGGTGGCTAGCGGCTACGAGCAGTACTTC
CDR3aa: CASRVASGYEQYF
abundance: -
j_gene: TRBJ2-7
v_gene: TRBV7-2
d_gene: TRBD2

CDR3nt: TGTGCCAGCAGCCTCGGGGGGCGGCACAATGAGCAGTTCTTC
CDR3aa: CASSLGGRHNEQFF
abundance: -
j_gene: TRBJ2-1
v_gene: TRBV6-5
d_gene: -

CDR3nt: TGTGCCAGCTCAGAACTGGGGAACATGAACACTGAAGCTTTCTTT
CDR3aa: CASSELGNMNTEAFF
abundance: -
j_gene: TRBJ1-1
v_gene: TRBV18
d_gene: -

CDR3nt: TGTGCCTGTACTGACCTCTACGAGCAGTACTTC
CDR3aa: CACTDLYEQYF
abundance: few
j_gene: TRBJ2-7
v_gene: TRBV28
d_gene: -

CDR3nt: TGTGCCAGCCGTTGGGCGACAACCGAGCAGTACTTC
CDR3aa: CASRWATTEQYF
abundance: few
j_gene: TRBJ2-7
v_gene: TRBV2
d_gene: -

CDR3nt: TGTGCCAGTAGTCCCGGACAGGGAACGAATCAGCCCCAGCATTTT
CDR3aa: CASSPGQGTNQPQHF
abundance: -
j_gene: TRBJ1-5
v_gene: TRBV19
d_gene: TRBD1

CDR3nt: TGTGCCAGCACCTCGGCAGCGGGGGGAGTCTACGAGCAGTACTTC
CDR3aa: CASTSAAGGVYEQYF
abundance: -
j_gene: TRBJ2-7
v_gene: TRBV28
d_gene: TRBD2

CDR3nt: TGTGCCAGCAGCCACGGGGGACAGGGGCAGGAGACCCAGTACTTC
CDR3aa: CASSHGGQGQETQYF
abundance: few
j_gene: TRBJ2-5
v_gene: TRBV11-2
d_gene: TRBD1

CDR3nt: TGTGCCAGCAGCCCCAATCGCGTATTGGGAGCTTTCTTT
CDR3aa: CASSPNRVLGAFF
abundance: -
j_gene: TRBJ1-1
v_gene: TRBV7-2
d_gene: -

CDR3nt: TGCGCCAGCAGGCGAAGGGACGGGAACACTGAAGCTTTCTTT
CDR3aa: CASRRRDGNTEAFF
abundance: -
j_gene: TRBJ1-1
v_gene: TRBV5-1
d_gene: -

CDR3nt: TGTGCCAGCAGTACCACTAGCGGGAGGGTTGAGCAGTTCTTC
CDR3aa: CASSTTSGRVEQFF
abundance: -
j_gene: TRBJ2-1
v_gene: TRBV28
d_gene: TRBD2

CDR3nt: TGTGCCAGCAGCCGTGGGGGATCTGGGGCCAACGTCCTGACTTTC
CDR3aa: CASSRGGSGANVLTF
abundance: few
j_gene: TRBJ2-6
v_gene: TRBV5-5
d_gene: -

CDR3nt: TGTGCCATCAGTGAGGGACAGGTGGAGGATACGCAGTATTTT
CDR3aa: CAISEGQVEDTQYF
abundance: few
j_gene: TRBJ2-3
v_gene: TRBV10-3
d_gene: TRBD1

CDR3nt: TGTGCCAGCAGCTTAAGTCCGAACACCGGGGAGCTGTTTTTT
CDR3aa: CASSLSPNTGELFF
abundance: -
j_gene: TRBJ2-2
v_gene: TRBV11-2
d_gene: -

CDR3nt: TGTGCCAGCAGCTTAGAGGGGGGTTCCGAGCAGTACTTC
CDR3aa: CASSLEGGSEQYF
abundance: -
j_gene: TRBJ2-7
v_gene: TRBV7-2
d_gene: -

CDR3nt: TGTGCCAGCAGTCTGCCCCAGGATTTGAATGGCTACACCTTC
CDR3aa: CASSLPQDLNGYTF
abundance: few
j_gene: TRBJ1-2
v_gene: TRBV6-5
d_gene: -

CDR3nt: TGTGCCAGCAGTTACCCGACCGCGGTAGCGGGTGGGGAGCTGTTTTTT
CDR3aa: CASSYPTAVAGGELFF
abundance: few
j_gene: TRBJ2-2
v_gene: TRBV6-6
d_gene: TRBD2

CDR3nt: TGTGCCAGCAGCTTAGAGGGACTAGCCGCGACCACCGGGGAGCTGTTTTTT
CDR3aa: CASSLEGLAATTGELFF
abundance: few
j_gene: TRBJ2-2
v_gene: TRBV7-2
d_gene: TRBD2

CDR3nt: TGTGCCAGCAGTTTAGACGGTAATCAGCCCCAGCATTTT
CDR3aa: CASSLDGNQPQHF
abundance: few
j_gene: TRBJ1-5
v_gene: TRBV28
d_gene: -

CDR3nt: TGTGCCAGTAGCGGGAGGAGGACAGATACGCAGTATTTT
CDR3aa: CASSGRRTDTQYF
abundance: -
j_gene: TRBJ2-3
v_gene: TRBV19
d_gene: TRBD2

CDR3nt: TGCGCCAGCAGCCTATCGGGCGCAGATACGCAGTATTTT
CDR3aa: CASSLSGADTQYF
abundance: -
j_gene: TRBJ2-3
v_gene: TRBV4-1
d_gene: -

CDR3nt: TGTGCCAGCAGCTTAGTTGGGGGAGAGACCTACGAGCAGTACTTC
CDR3aa: CASSLVGGETYEQYF
abundance: -
j_gene: TRBJ2-7
v_gene: TRBV7-2
d_gene: -

CDR3nt: TGTGCCACCACCCAGTCGGGAGGACGAAACACCGGGGAGCTGTTTTTT
CDR3aa: CATTQSGGRNTGELFF
abundance: few
j_gene: TRBJ2-2
v_gene: TRBV10-3
d_gene: TRBD2

CDR3nt: TGTGCCAGCAGCAAACAGTCCGCGAACACCGGGGAGCTGTTTTTT
CDR3aa: CASSKQSANTGELFF
abundance: -
j_gene: TRBJ2-2
v_gene: TRBV21-1
d_gene: -

CDR3nt: TGTGCCAGCAGGAGACTAGCGGGAGATCCCTACGAGCAGTACTTC
CDR3aa: CASRRLAGDPYEQYF
abundance: -
j_gene: TRBJ2-7
v_gene: TRBV6-6
d_gene: TRBD2

CDR3nt: TGCAGTGCTGCTAGCAACTACGAGCAGTACTTC
CDR3aa: CSAASNYEQYF
abundance: -
j_gene: TRBJ2-7
v_gene: TRBV20-1
d_gene: -

CDR3nt: TGTGCCACCAACCCAGGACCTTCCTACGAGCAGTACTTC
CDR3aa: CATNPGPSYEQYF
abundance: -
j_gene: TRBJ2-7
v_gene: TRBV10-3
d_gene: -

CDR3nt: TGTGCCAGCAGAGGAGCCGGGACTAGCGGGATCTACAATGAGCAGTTCTTC
CDR3aa: CASRGAGTSGIYNEQFF
abundance: few
j_gene: TRBJ2-1
v_gene: TRBV7-2
d_gene: TRBD2

CDR3nt: TGCGCCAGCAGTGGAGGGCTAGCGGGGCTATACAATGAGCAGTTCTTC
CDR3aa: CASSGGLAGLYNEQFF
abundance: -
j_gene: TRBJ2-1
v_gene: TRBV10-2
d_gene: TRBD2